The rows below give T cell receptor beta chains drawn from one sample of a study of tumor-infiltrating lymphocytes in oesophageal squamous cell carcinoma. Via MiXCR, TCRdb re-called the PCR reads, giving one row per CDR3 protein. The profile shows 15,000 to 19,000 distinct CDR3 sequences, around 51% of them singletons. The sequencing sample was made of esophageal tumor tissue. The receptors here all came from a female donor with esophageal squamous cell carcinoma. CDR3s include the opening cysteine and the closing phenylalanine or tryptophan. Fields, in order: J gene, V gene, clone size, D gene, CDR3 DNA, CDR3 protein. The D gene is left open where the match is weak. Not every row has a clone size; where given, it reads once, few, many or a size class.

TRBJ1-1,TRBV27,few,NA,TGTGCCAGCGGATTGCTGCGGGAAGCTTTCTTT,CASGLLREAFF
TRBJ1-2,TRBV7-2,NA,NA,TGTGCCAGCAGCTTATCCGCCGGGAACTATGGCTACACCTTC,CASSLSAGNYGYTF
TRBJ2-1,TRBV7-9,NA,TRBD2,TGTGCTAGCAGTCCGATCGGACTAGCGCCTAACAATGAGCAGTTCTTC,CASSPIGLAPNNEQFF
TRBJ2-3,TRBV6-5,NA,TRBD2,TGTGCCAGCAGTGACGCTAGCGGGAGCACAGATACGCAGTATTTT,CASSDASGSTDTQYF
TRBJ2-5,TRBV7-3,NA,NA,TGTGCCAGCAGTCAGGGGGAGACCCAGTACTTC,CASSQGETQYF
TRBJ1-2,TRBV28,medium-sized,NA,TGTGCCAGCAGGGCGCCCCATGACTATGGCTACACCTTC,CASRAPHDYGYTF
TRBJ2-7,TRBV6-1,NA,NA,TGTGCCAGCAGTCTGGACGGGCAGGGTCGAACCTACGAGCAGTACTTC,CASSLDGQGRTYEQYF
TRBJ2-1,TRBV27,NA,NA,TGTGCCAGCAGTTTAAAGGGAGGATACAATGAGCAGTTCTTC,CASSLKGGYNEQFF
TRBJ2-5,TRBV7-9,NA,TRBD1,TGTGCCAGTAGACCCTCAGGGGGAGAGACCCAGTACTTC,CASRPSGGETQYF
TRBJ2-1,TRBV6-5,once,TRBD2,TGTGCCAGCAATAGGGGACTAGCGGGAGGGAACAATGAGCAGTTCTTC,CASNRGLAGGNNEQFF